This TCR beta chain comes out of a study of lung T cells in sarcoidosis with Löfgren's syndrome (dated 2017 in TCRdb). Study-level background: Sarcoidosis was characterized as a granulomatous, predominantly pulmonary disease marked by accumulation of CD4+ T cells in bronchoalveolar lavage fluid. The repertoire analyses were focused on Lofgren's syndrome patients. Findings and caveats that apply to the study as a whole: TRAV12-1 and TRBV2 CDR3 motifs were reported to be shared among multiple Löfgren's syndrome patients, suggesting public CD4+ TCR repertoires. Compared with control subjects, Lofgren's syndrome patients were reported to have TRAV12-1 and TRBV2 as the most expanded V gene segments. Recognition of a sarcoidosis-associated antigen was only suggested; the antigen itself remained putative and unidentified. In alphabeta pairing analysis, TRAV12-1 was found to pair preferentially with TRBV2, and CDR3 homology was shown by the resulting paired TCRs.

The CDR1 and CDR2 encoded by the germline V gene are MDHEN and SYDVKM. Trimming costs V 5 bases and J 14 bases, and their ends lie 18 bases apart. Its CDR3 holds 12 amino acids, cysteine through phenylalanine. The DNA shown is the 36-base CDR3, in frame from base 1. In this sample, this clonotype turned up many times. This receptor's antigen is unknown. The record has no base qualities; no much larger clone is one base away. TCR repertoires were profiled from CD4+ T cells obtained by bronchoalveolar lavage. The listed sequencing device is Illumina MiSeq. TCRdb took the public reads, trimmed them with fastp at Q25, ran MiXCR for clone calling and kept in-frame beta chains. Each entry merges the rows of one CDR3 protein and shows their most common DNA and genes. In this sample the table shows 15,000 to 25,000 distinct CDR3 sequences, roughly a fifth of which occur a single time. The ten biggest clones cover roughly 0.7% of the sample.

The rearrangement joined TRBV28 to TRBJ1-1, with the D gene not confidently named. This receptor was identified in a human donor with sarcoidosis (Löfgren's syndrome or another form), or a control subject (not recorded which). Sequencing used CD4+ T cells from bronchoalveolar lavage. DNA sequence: TGTGCCAGCAGTCCTTTCGAGAGGGAAAAGTTCTTT. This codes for CASSPFEREKFF.